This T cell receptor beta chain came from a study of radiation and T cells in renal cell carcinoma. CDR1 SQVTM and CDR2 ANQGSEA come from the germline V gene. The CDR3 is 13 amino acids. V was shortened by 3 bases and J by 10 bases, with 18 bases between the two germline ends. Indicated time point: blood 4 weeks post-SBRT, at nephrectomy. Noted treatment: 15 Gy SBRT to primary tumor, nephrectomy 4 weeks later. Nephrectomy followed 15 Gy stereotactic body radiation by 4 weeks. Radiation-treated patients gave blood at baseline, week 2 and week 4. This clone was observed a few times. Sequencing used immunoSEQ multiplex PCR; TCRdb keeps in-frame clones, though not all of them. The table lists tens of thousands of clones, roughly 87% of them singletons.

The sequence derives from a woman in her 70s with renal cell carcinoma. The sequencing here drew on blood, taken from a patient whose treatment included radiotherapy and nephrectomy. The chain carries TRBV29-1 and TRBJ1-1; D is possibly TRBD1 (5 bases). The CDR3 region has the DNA TGCAGCGTTGATTGGTTGGGGGGACGGGTAGCTTTCTTT. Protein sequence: CSVDWLGGRVAFF.